A single sample gave rise to the 26 T cell receptor beta chains below, sequenced in a study of T cell repertoires in cytomegalovirus infection. One entry per CDR3 protein results from TCRdb running MiXCR on the reads. The data show around 190,000 distinct CDR3 sequences, with 13% to 15% seen just once and 25% to 30% held by the top ten. Material for sequencing was PBMCs. The receptor set was obtained from a human donor in good health (CMV status not recorded). Some clones in this sample may be carry-over from other donors' samples.

This clonotype has just one count. The J gene is TRBJ2-3, the V gene TRBV9, with D perhaps TRBD2 (5 bases). Trimming left V 0 bases short and J 4 bases short, with 9 bases between. In germline, CDR1 is SGDLS, CDR2 YYNGEE. CDR3 length equals 14 residues. Here the CDR3 DNA reads TGTGCCAGCAGCGTAGGAGTCGGGGCAGATACGCAGTATTTT. Translating gives CASSVGVGADTQYF.

V gene TRBV4-3 combines with J gene TRBJ2-1; 7 bases are shared with TRBD1. Losses at the gene ends were 3 bases for V and 9 bases for J; bases not matched to a gene: 14. The CDR3 is 16 residues long. In germline, CDR1 is LGHNA, CDR2 YSLEER. The CDR3: CASSHPTGVDSTEQFF. CDR3 nucleotide sequence: TGCGCCAGCAGCCACCCTACAGGGGTAGATAGTACTGAGCAGTTCTTC.

The chain links TRBV29-1 to TRBJ1-5, with D perhaps TRBD1 (6 bases). Germline V lookup: CDR1 SQVTM, CDR2 ANQGSEA. Trimming pared 4 bases from V and 0 bases from J, leaving 10 bases between. This CDR3 is built from 14 residues. CDR3 in DNA: TGCAGCGTTGTGGACAGCTATAGCAATCAGCCCCAGCATTTT. Its protein is CSVVDSYSNQPQHF.

The CDR3 bases are TGTGCCAGCATCTCCACAGGAAACTATGGCTACACCTTC. It is translated as CASISTGNYGYTF. V is TRBV7-9 and J is TRBJ1-2; a weak D match, TRBD1 (5 bases). CDR3 length equals 13 residues. V was trimmed by 7 bases and J by 2 bases, leaving 11 bases between them. Germline V gives CDR1 SEHNR, CDR2 FQNEAQ (reference sequence).

This clonotype was detected a few times. J is TRBJ2-3 and V is TRBV6-1, with D perhaps TRBD1 (5 bases). From germline, CDR1 is MNHNS and CDR2 SASEGT. The V and J ends lost 6 bases and 0 bases respectively, with 13 bases between them. The CDR3 loop spans 15 amino acids. The DNA of the CDR3 is TGTGCCAGCAGGGAACGACAGACTAGCACAGATACGCAGTATTTT. It specifies CASRERQTSTDTQYF.

This clonotype was picked up many times. V is TRBV6-1 and J is TRBJ2-1; TRBD2 agrees at 8 bases. The CDR3 totals 13 residues. With 5 bases clipped from V and 6 bases from J, the junction kept 3 bases outside the gene matches. Germline loops: CDR1 MNHNS, CDR2 SASEGT. This CDR3 reads CASSLAGPNEQFF. The CDR3 nucleotides are TGTGCCAGCAGTCTAGCGGGCCCCAATGAGCAGTTCTTC.

The chain links TRBV28 to TRBJ2-5; D tentatively reads TRBD1 or TRBD2 (5 bases each). Trimming pared 4 bases from V and 1 base from J, leaving 19 bases between. The CDR3 has 17 residues. Germline values: CDR1 MDHEN, CDR2 SYDVKM. Here the CDR3 DNA reads TGTGCCAGCAGTTCTGTCCCGGGACGGAAGATCCAAGAGACCCAGTACTTC. This codes for CASSSVPGRKIQETQYF.

The V gene is TRBV28, the J gene TRBJ2-3; the D call may be TRBD1 or TRBD2 (5 bases each). CDR1 and CDR2 (germline): MDHEN, SYDVKM. The CDR3 has 16 amino acids. Trimming pared 7 bases from V and 0 bases from J, leaving 17 bases between. This CDR3 reads CASTRRGTSSTDTQYF. The CDR3 DNA follows: TGTGCCAGCACTCGACGGGGCACTTCTAGCACAGATACGCAGTATTTT.

This clonotype was seen a handful of times. The chain employs TRBV11-3 and TRBJ2-1, with D perhaps matching TRBD1 (6 bases). The germline V and J ends were trimmed by 4 bases and 0 bases, with 22 bases remaining between them. The CDR3 runs 19 residues. Per germline, CDR1 SGHNT and CDR2 YENEEA. In DNA, the CDR3 is TGTGCCAGCAGCTCACAGGGTGATATCGGCTATGACTCCTACAATGAGCAGTTCTTC. It codes for CASSSQGDIGYDSYNEQFF.

The rearrangement uses TRBV7-6 and TRBJ1-2; 8 bases fit TRBD1. The CDR3 extends over 14 amino acids. J was trimmed by 3 bases and V by 7 bases; bases with no gene match: 7. CDR1 SGHVS and CDR2 FNYEAQ come from the germline V gene. CDR3 residues: CASKITGGDYGYTF. The CDR3 DNA reads as TGTGCCAGCAAGATAACAGGGGGTGACTATGGCTACACCTTC. Combining the CDR3 with reference TRBV7-6 and TRBJ1-2 gives the whole variable domain GAGVSQSPRYKVTKRGQDVALRCDPISGHVSLYWYRQALGQGPEFLTYFNYEAQQDKSGLPNDRFSAERPEGSISTLTIQRTEQRDSAMYRCASKITGGDYGYTFGSGTRLTVV.

This clonotype was recorded many times. The chain is built from TRBV7-9 and TRBJ2-5; perhaps TRBD2 as D (7 bases). Looked up from germline, CDR1 is SEHNR and CDR2 is FQNEAQ (reference sequence). The V and J ends lost 5 bases and 3 bases respectively, with 13 bases between them. This CDR3 region has 14 residues. This chain's CDR3 is CASSGGGREETQYF. The CDR3 DNA sequence: TGTGCCAGCAGCGGCGGGGGCAGAGAAGAGACCCAGTACTTC.

Notes on this clonotype: With a much larger clone just one base away, this may be a read error. This rearrangement joins TRBV5-4 to TRBJ2-3; TRBD2 might be the D (6 bases). Trimming shortened V by 3 bases and J by 2 bases, and 19 bases separated the two germline ends. Germline V gene lookup returns CDR1 SGHNT and CDR2 YYREEE (reference sequence). The CDR3 length is 17 residues. The CDR3 bases are TGTGCCAGCAGCTGGGCCAGGAGGGGCGCTAACACAGATACGCAGTATTTT. The encoded protein is CASSWARRGANTDTQYF.

This clonotype was counted a few times. CDR3 bases: TGTGCCAGCAATGGTGACGGTTTTGGTGAGCAGTTCTTC. This translates into CASNGDGFGEQFF. The rearrangement uses TRBV12-3 or TRBV12-4 and TRBJ2-1; D is ambiguous. CDR3 length: 13 amino acids. V gave up 7 bases and J gave up 9 bases, with 16 bases separating them.

At least ten counts were recorded for this clonotype. This chain links TRBV20-1 with TRBJ2-5; D might be TRBD1 or TRBD2, each matching 5 bases. Per germline, CDR1 DFQATT and CDR2 SNEGSKA (reference sequence). Trimming removed 6 bases at V and 5 bases at J, with 22 bases between. CDR3 length equals 15 residues. The CDR3, as DNA: TGCAGTGCCCCCCCGGCAGAACTTTGGGGGGAGACCCAGTACTTC. It specifies CSAPPAELWGETQYF.

V is TRBV6-6 and J is TRBJ1-2, with D unclear. The CDR3 loop spans 16 amino acids. Germline V gene lookup returns CDR1 MNHNY and CDR2 SVGAGI (reference sequence). V was pared by 6 bases and J by 7 bases, with 24 bases between. The CDR3 DNA follows: TGTGCCAGCAGACCCCTTGAGGGAACGGCCATCCTTGGCTACACCTTC. Translating gives CASRPLEGTAILGYTF.

Ten or more counts support this clonotype. The rearrangement links TRBV12-3 or TRBV12-4 to TRBJ1-2; 7 bases line up with TRBD1. This CDR3 has 14 residues. V trimming: 5 bases; J trimming: 2 bases; junction bases outside the gene matches: 5. As DNA, the CDR3 is TGTGCCAGCAGTCCACCGGGACAGAACTATGGCTACACCTTC. Protein: CASSPPGQNYGYTF.

The CDR3: CASSSGTSNYEQYF. The CDR3 coding sequence is TGTGCCAGCAGTTCAGGGACATCGAACTACGAGCAGTACTTC. The genes are TRBV12-3 or TRBV12-4 and TRBJ2-7, with a weak D call TRBD1 (6 bases). The germline V and J ends were trimmed by 4 bases and 3 bases, with 13 bases remaining between them. CDR3 length: 14 amino acids.

At least ten counts were recorded for this clonotype. This chain uses TRBV14 with TRBJ1-3; no firm D call. V lost 1 base to trimming and J lost 0 bases, with 13 bases between them. The CDR3 has 17 residues. Germline values: CDR1 SGHDN, CDR2 FVKESK. As DNA, the CDR3 is TGTGCCAGCAGCCAAGTACCTAGTGAAAGCTCTGGAAACACCATATATTTT. As protein: CASSQVPSESSGNTIYF.

The chain links TRBV5-1 to TRBJ2-6; D might be TRBD1 (5 bases). The CDR3 totals 16 residues. CDR1 SGHRS and CDR2 YFSETQ come from the germline V gene. V gave up 4 bases and J gave up 2 bases, with 13 bases separating them. The CDR3 sequence: CASSMPSGPGANVLTF. CDR3 sequence (DNA): TGCGCCAGCAGCATGCCTTCAGGGCCTGGGGCCAACGTCCTGACTTTC.

This chain connects TRBV12-3 or TRBV12-4 to TRBJ2-6; D ambiguous. The germline V and J ends were trimmed by 9 bases and 0 bases, with 6 bases remaining between them. The CDR3 loop spans 13 amino acids. The CDR3 sequence is CASRRSGANVLTF. CDR3 in DNA: TGTGCCAGTCGACGCTCTGGGGCCAACGTCCTGACTTTC.

This chain connects TRBV11-3 to TRBJ2-1; TRBD2 matches at 7 bases. Germline CDR1 is SGHNT and CDR2 is YENEEA. This CDR3 region has 16 residues. J lost 8 bases, V lost 5 bases, and 15 bases had no gene match. CDR3 sequence: CASSNPAGSIFDEQFF. The DNA of the CDR3 is TGTGCCAGCAGCAACCCAGCGGGGTCAATTTTCGATGAGCAGTTCTTC.

In this sample, this clonotype turned up a few times. The gene calls are TRBV5-6 and TRBJ2-2; the D is unclear. This CDR3 has 13 residues. Trimming removed 0 bases at V and 6 bases at J, with 6 bases between. Germline assignment: CDR1 SGHDT and CDR2 YYEEEE. The CDR3 DNA reads TGTGCCAGCAGCTTGGTTGGGCCCGGGGAGCTGTTTTTT. The encoded protein is CASSLVGPGELFF.

J is TRBJ2-7 and V is TRBV20-1; tentatively, D is TRBD2 (6 bases). Germline lookup yields CDR1 DFQATT and CDR2 SNEGSKA (reference sequence). The ends were cut back, 1 base at V and 2 bases at J, with 12 bases in the middle. The CDR3 covers 14 residues. The CDR3 spells CSARAPTGAYEQYF. The DNA for the CDR3 is TGCAGTGCTAGAGCTCCGACGGGGGCCTACGAGCAGTACTTC.

This clonotype was found many times. This chain joins TRBV12-3 or TRBV12-4 and TRBJ1-4, with D perhaps matching TRBD1 (5 bases). Trimming shortened V by 5 bases and J by 10 bases, and 20 bases separated the two germline ends. The CDR3 covers 15 residues. The CDR3 DNA is TGTGCCAGCAGTCCCACTGGGGCCAGGGATGGAAAACTGTTTTTT. Amino acids: CASSPTGARDGKLFF.

V gene TRBV12-3 or TRBV12-4 combines with J gene TRBJ2-3; D gene unclear. The CDR3 sequence is 14 residues long. V was clipped by 4 bases and J by 2 bases, with 10 bases between them. The CDR3 bases are TGTGCCAGCAGTTCAAGTCTATCCACAGATACGCAGTATTTT. This translates into CASSSSLSTDTQYF.

J is TRBJ2-6 and V is TRBV27; TRBD1 matches 10 bases. The trim removed 6 bases at V and 1 base at J, leaving 6 bases unmatched. The CDR3 covers 17 residues. Germline lookup yields CDR1 MNHEY and CDR2 SMNVEV (reference sequence). The CDR3 nucleotides are TGTGCCAGCAGATTGACAGGGGGCAAGTCTGGGGCCAACGTCCTGACTTTC. Translated, it gives CASRLTGGKSGANVLTF. Filled out from reference TRBV27 and TRBJ2-6, the complete variable domain reads EAQVTQNPRYLITVTGKKLTVTCSQNMNHEYMSWYRQDPGLGLRQIYYSMNVEVTDKGDVPEGYKVSRKEKRNFPLILESPSPNQTSLYFCASRLTGGKSGANVLTFGAGSRLTVL.